This T cell receptor (beta chain) was observed in a study of shared clonotypes between healthy human individuals. There were only Caucasian adults among the donors, and all lived in Nashville, Tennessee. Each subset's genomic DNA was shared equally among a number of immunoSEQ plates. Repertoires were generated with immunoSEQ multiplex PCR, while TCRdb's copy carries only in-frame clones and drops some. The sample holds under 600,000 clones, about 75% seen once. V gave up 4 bases and J gave up 1 base, with 11 bases separating them. The CDR3 runs 14 residues. Germline V lookup: CDR1 MNHNS, CDR2 SASEGT. This chain uses TRBV6-1 with TRBJ2-7; tentative D call: TRBD1 (5 bases). This TCR came from a woman aged 40 to 55 in good health. Some clones in this sample may be carry-over from other donors' samples. The sequencing input was PBMCs. The CDR3 nucleotides are TGTGCCAGCAGTGTCCAGGGATGGTCCTACGAGCAGTACTTC. It translates to CASSVQGWSYEQYF.